The rows below give T cell receptor beta chains drawn from one sample of a study of blood T cell repertoires in COVID-19. Method: immunoSEQ multiplex PCR; TCRdb's copy keeps in-frame clones and lacks some. Seen here are approximately 270,000 clones, approximately 85% observed once, and the top ten hold 0.87%. The sample was peripheral blood. Every receptor here comes from a human donor with COVID-19, enrolled during active disease. The donor label of this sample is uncertain. The CDR3 runs from the conserved cysteine through the conserved F or W. The D gene is left open where the match is weak. Where a row states a size, it is once, few, many or the class of an expanded clone; other rows omit it.

CDR3 protein: CASNPSGGYGYTF
CDR3 DNA: TGTGCCAGCAATCCCTCAGGGGGCTATGGCTACACCTTC
J gene: TRBJ1-2
D gene: TRBD1
V gene: TRBV6-5
clone size: NA

CDR3 protein: CASSRMRLAGAGEQYF
CDR3 DNA: TGCGCCAGCAGCCGGATGAGACTAGCGGGAGCGGGCGAGCAGTACTTC
J gene: TRBJ2-7
D gene: TRBD2
V gene: TRBV4-1
clone size: NA

CDR3 protein: CASSWPDSQETQYF
CDR3 DNA: TGTGCCAGCAGCTGGCCGGACAGCCAAGAGACCCAGTACTTC
J gene: TRBJ2-5
D gene: NA
V gene: TRBV5-6
clone size: NA

CDR3 protein: CASSIVLDRGENQPQHF
CDR3 DNA: TGTGCCAGTAGTATAGTTCTGGACAGGGGAGAAAATCAGCCCCAGCATTTT
J gene: TRBJ1-5
D gene: TRBD1
V gene: TRBV19
clone size: NA

CDR3 protein: CASSRDRAKGYTF
CDR3 DNA: TGTGCCAGCAGCAGAGACAGGGCGAAGGGCTACACCTTC
J gene: TRBJ1-2
D gene: TRBD1
V gene: TRBV5-6
clone size: NA

CDR3 protein: CAWSVPSASGYTDTQYF
CDR3 DNA: TGTGCCTGGAGTGTACCATCTGCTAGCGGATACACAGATACGCAGTATTTT
J gene: TRBJ2-3
D gene: TRBD2
V gene: TRBV30
clone size: NA

CDR3 protein: CASSLTGVDNEKLFF
CDR3 DNA: TGTGCCAGCTCTTTGACAGGGGTTGATAATGAAAAACTGTTTTTT
J gene: TRBJ1-4
D gene: TRBD1
V gene: TRBV2
clone size: NA

CDR3 protein: CASGGLAGPYEQYF
CDR3 DNA: TGTGCCAGCGGGGGACTAGCGGGACCCTACGAGCAGTACTTC
J gene: TRBJ2-7
D gene: TRBD2
V gene: TRBV6-5
clone size: NA

CDR3 protein: CASSSPRGPYEQYF
CDR3 DNA: TGTGCCAGCAGCTCCCCCCGGGGTCCCTACGAGCAGTACTTC
J gene: TRBJ2-7
D gene: NA
V gene: TRBV28
clone size: NA

CDR3 protein: CASSFFGGPNSPLHF
CDR3 DNA: TGTGCCAGCAGCTTCTTCGGGGGTCCCAATTCACCCCTCCACTTT
J gene: TRBJ1-6
D gene: NA
V gene: TRBV7-9
clone size: NA

CDR3 protein: CASSEGGQGDPAQHF
CDR3 DNA: TGTGCCAGCAGTGAAGGGGGACAGGGTGACCCGGCCCAGCATTTT
J gene: TRBJ1-5
D gene: TRBD1
V gene: TRBV6-1
clone size: few

CDR3 protein: CAISGGQGTDTQYF
CDR3 DNA: TGTGCCATCAGTGGGGGACAGGGAACAGATACGCAGTATTTT
J gene: TRBJ2-3
D gene: TRBD1
V gene: TRBV10-3
clone size: NA

CDR3 protein: CASSPGLAYNEQFF
CDR3 DNA: TGCGCCAGCAGCCCAGGACTAGCCTACAATGAGCAGTTCTTC
J gene: TRBJ2-1
D gene: TRBD2
V gene: TRBV5-1
clone size: once

CDR3 protein: CASSPTSGNYNEQFF
CDR3 DNA: TGTGCCAGCAGCCCGACTAGCGGGAACTACAATGAGCAGTTCTTC
J gene: TRBJ2-1
D gene: TRBD2
V gene: TRBV7-2
clone size: NA

CDR3 protein: CASSDGLGGGYNEQFF
CDR3 DNA: TGTGCCAGCAGTGACGGGTTAGGCGGGGGCTACAATGAGCAGTTCTTC
J gene: TRBJ2-1
D gene: TRBD2
V gene: TRBV6-4
clone size: NA

CDR3 protein: CASSPGLRAMNTEAFF
CDR3 DNA: TGCGCCAGCAGCCCGGGGTTGAGGGCCATGAACACTGAAGCTTTCTTT
J gene: TRBJ1-1
D gene: NA
V gene: TRBV5-1
clone size: NA

CDR3 protein: CASSIGTAYGYTF
CDR3 DNA: TGTGCCAGTAGTATCGGGACTGCCTATGGCTACACCTTC
J gene: TRBJ1-2
D gene: NA
V gene: TRBV19
clone size: NA

CDR3 protein: CASSLQSQGALRSPGANVLTF
CDR3 DNA: TGCGCCAGCAGCTTGCAGTCGCAGGGGGCGCTCCGAAGCCCTGGGGCCAACGTCCTGACTTTC
J gene: TRBJ2-6
D gene: TRBD1
V gene: TRBV5-1
clone size: few

CDR3 protein: CASSVGDTYSGNTIYF
CDR3 DNA: TGTGCCAGCAGCGTAGGAGACACTTACTCTGGAAACACCATATATTTT
J gene: TRBJ1-3
D gene: NA
V gene: TRBV9
clone size: NA

CDR3 protein: CSASGNTEAFF
CDR3 DNA: TGCAGTGCTAGCGGGAACACTGAAGCTTTCTTT
J gene: TRBJ1-1
D gene: NA
V gene: TRBV20-1
clone size: NA

CDR3 protein: CASSRPMDLAGNEQFF
CDR3 DNA: TGTGCCAGCTCACGACCTATGGATCTAGCGGGCAATGAGCAGTTCTTC
J gene: TRBJ2-1
D gene: TRBD2
V gene: TRBV18
clone size: NA

CDR3 protein: CASSPGQGAGNTIYF
CDR3 DNA: TGTGCCAGCAGCCCGGGACAGGGGGCAGGAAACACCATATATTTT
J gene: TRBJ1-3
D gene: TRBD1
V gene: TRBV6-5
clone size: NA

CDR3 protein: CASRTGERNEQFF
CDR3 DNA: TGTGCCAGCAGGACAGGGGAAAGGAATGAGCAGTTCTTC
J gene: TRBJ2-1
D gene: TRBD1
V gene: TRBV6-5
clone size: NA

CDR3 protein: CSASGTAYNEQFF
CDR3 DNA: TGCAGTGCTAGTGGGACAGCTTACAATGAGCAGTTCTTC
J gene: TRBJ2-1
D gene: TRBD1
V gene: TRBV20-1
clone size: NA

CDR3 protein: CASSLGWTGPFFYGYTF
CDR3 DNA: TGTGCCAGCAGCTTAGGATGGACAGGACCCTTCTTCTATGGCTACACCTTC
J gene: TRBJ1-2
D gene: TRBD1
V gene: TRBV11-3
clone size: NA

CDR3 protein: CASSPPQGGVEKLFF
CDR3 DNA: TGTGCCAGTAGCCCTCCGCAGGGTGGAGTTGAAAAACTGTTTTTT
J gene: TRBJ1-4
D gene: NA
V gene: TRBV19
clone size: once

CDR3 protein: CASSLWQGPSTEAFF
CDR3 DNA: TGTGCCAGCAGCTTGTGGCAGGGGCCTAGCACTGAAGCTTTCTTT
J gene: TRBJ1-1
D gene: NA
V gene: TRBV11-2
clone size: once

CDR3 protein: CAIDRGDGSNYGYTF
CDR3 DNA: TGTGCCATCGACAGGGGGGACGGCTCTAACTATGGCTACACCTTC
J gene: TRBJ1-2
D gene: TRBD1
V gene: TRBV6-5
clone size: NA

CDR3 protein: CASRTGNIQYF
CDR3 DNA: TGTGCCAGTAGGACAGGGAACATTCAGTACTTC
J gene: TRBJ2-4
D gene: TRBD1
V gene: TRBV19
clone size: few

CDR3 protein: CASSRSPLHEQFF
CDR3 DNA: TGTGCCAGCAGCCGGAGCCCCTTACATGAGCAGTTCTTC
J gene: TRBJ2-1
D gene: NA
V gene: TRBV9
clone size: NA

CDR3 protein: CASRIDSYNEQFF
CDR3 DNA: TGTGCCAGCAGAATCGACAGTTACAATGAGCAGTTCTTC
J gene: TRBJ2-1
D gene: NA
V gene: TRBV2
clone size: NA

CDR3 protein: CASAQSSSGKIYEQYF
CDR3 DNA: TGTGCCAGCGCCCAGTCGTCTAGCGGGAAGATCTACGAGCAGTACTTC
J gene: TRBJ2-7
D gene: TRBD2
V gene: TRBV7-2
clone size: NA

CDR3 protein: CASSPQGAEQYF
CDR3 DNA: TGCGCCAGCAGCCCACAGGGTGCCGAGCAGTACTTC
J gene: TRBJ2-7
D gene: NA
V gene: TRBV5-1
clone size: NA

CDR3 protein: CASRDFGEQFF
CDR3 DNA: TGCGCCAGCAGAGACTTCGGTGAGCAGTTCTTC
J gene: TRBJ2-1
D gene: NA
V gene: TRBV10-1
clone size: NA

CDR3 protein: CASSLRTGRASGNTIYF
CDR3 DNA: TGTGCCAGCAGCCTTAGGACTGGCCGGGCAAGTGGAAACACCATATATTTT
J gene: TRBJ1-3
D gene: NA
V gene: TRBV7-9
clone size: NA

CDR3 protein: CSVEWSGSGTDEQFF
CDR3 DNA: TGCAGCGTTGAGTGGTCGGGTAGCGGGACGGATGAGCAGTTCTTC
J gene: TRBJ2-1
D gene: TRBD2
V gene: TRBV29-1
clone size: NA

CDR3 protein: CASSGAANTGELFF
CDR3 DNA: TGTGCCAGCAGCGGGGCAGCGAACACCGGGGAGCTGTTTTTT
J gene: TRBJ2-2
D gene: NA
V gene: TRBV7-3
clone size: few

CDR3 protein: CASRTGQGNQPQHF
CDR3 DNA: TGTGCCAGCAGAACAGGGCAGGGCAATCAGCCCCAGCATTTT
J gene: TRBJ1-5
D gene: NA
V gene: TRBV6-5
clone size: NA

CDR3 protein: CAWSRAGGGTGELFF
CDR3 DNA: TGTGCCTGGAGTCGGGCGGGAGGGGGGACCGGGGAGCTGTTTTTT
J gene: TRBJ2-2
D gene: TRBD2
V gene: TRBV30
clone size: NA

CDR3 protein: CASSFGRGYTGELFF
CDR3 DNA: TGTGCCAGCAGCTTTGGCAGGGGGTACACCGGGGAGCTGTTTTTT
J gene: TRBJ2-2
D gene: TRBD1
V gene: TRBV7-8
clone size: few

CDR3 protein: CAWTPEEGNEQFF
CDR3 DNA: TGTGCCTGGACCCCAGAGGAGGGCAATGAGCAGTTCTTC
J gene: TRBJ2-1
D gene: NA
V gene: TRBV30
clone size: few

CDR3 protein: CASSEANYGYTF
CDR3 DNA: TGTGCCAGCAGCGAGGCCAACTATGGCTACACCTTC
J gene: TRBJ1-2
D gene: NA
V gene: TRBV2
clone size: NA

CDR3 protein: CAWRLYRGLEQYF
CDR3 DNA: TGTGCCTGGAGGCTGTACAGGGGTCTCGAGCAGTACTTC
J gene: TRBJ2-7
D gene: TRBD1
V gene: TRBV30
clone size: NA